The table lists the clone carrying this T cell receptor (beta chain) with many counts. What it recognizes is unknown. These data belong to a study of metastatic and nonmetastatic thyroid tumors. Study as a whole: A comparison of repertoires was made across blood and tumor or nodule tissue from malignant and benign thyroid patients.

Each patient came to thyroid surgery without any prior treatment (of any kind). How the authors handled the data: Differences in CDR3 between clinicopathological groups were drawn on to build a classifier intended to discriminate distant-metastatic papillary thyroid cancer patients. MiXCR was used by TCRdb to re-call the PCR reads. These V and J calls rely on TCRdb rather than the paper's analysis. In the table there are roughly 57,000 clones, 20% to 25% of which are singletons. Study results and caveats: It was reportedly found that TCR beta diversity was significantly higher in malignant thyroid tumors than in benign nodules, a difference seen in both blood and tumor samples.

The germline V and J ends were trimmed by 2 bases and 10 bases, with 12 bases remaining between them. Germline V gives CDR1 MDHEN, CDR2 SYDVKM. The CDR3 runs to 14 residues. This receptor was identified in a female donor with papillary thyroid cancer or a benign thyroid nodule (not recorded which). Some clones in this sample may be carry-over from other donors' samples. Source material: blood. The chain combines TRBV28 with TRBJ1-6; maybe TRBD1 (5 bases). The CDR3 coding sequence is TGTGCCAGCAGTTTAGGCAGGGTTACCTCACCCCTCCACTTT. Its translation is CASSLGRVTSPLHF.